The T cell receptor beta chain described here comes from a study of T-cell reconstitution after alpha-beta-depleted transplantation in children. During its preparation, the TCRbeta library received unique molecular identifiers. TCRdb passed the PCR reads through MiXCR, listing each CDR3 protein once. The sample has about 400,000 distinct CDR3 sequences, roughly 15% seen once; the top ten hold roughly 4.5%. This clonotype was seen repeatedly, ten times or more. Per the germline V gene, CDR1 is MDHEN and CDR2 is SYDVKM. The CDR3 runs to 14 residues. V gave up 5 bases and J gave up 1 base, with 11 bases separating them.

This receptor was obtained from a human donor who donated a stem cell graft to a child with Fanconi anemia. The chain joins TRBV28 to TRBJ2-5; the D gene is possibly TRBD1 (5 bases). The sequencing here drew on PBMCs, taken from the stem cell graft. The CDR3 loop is CASSILGAQETQYF. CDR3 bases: TGTGCCAGCAGTATACTTGGGGCCCAAGAGACCCAGTACTTC.